The T cell receptor beta chain described here comes from a study of T cell changes during pregnancy in multiple sclerosis. The repertoire was sequenced with immunoSEQ multiplex PCR; TCRdb's copy has only in-frame clones and lacks some. In the table there are about 61,000 clones, just under 90% of which are singletons. V lost 5 bases and J lost 3, with 16 bases in between. CDR1 and CDR2 from the germline V gene are MNHEY and SMNVEV (reference sequence). The CDR3 contains 15 residues. The rearrangement links TRBV27 to TRBJ2-5; D may be TRBD2 (5 bases). Sequencing used peripheral blood, obtained in the first trimester of pregnancy. This TCR was sampled from a female donor in good health, enrolled as a control in a pregnancy study. The CDR3 spells CASSTRGEREETQYF. In DNA, the CDR3 is TGTGCCAGCAGTACTCGGGGTGAGAGGGAAGAGACCCAGTACTTC.